This T cell receptor beta chain was sequenced during a study of cytomegalovirus exposure and HLA in healthy donors. Study at large: HLA-typed donors contributed 65 million to 95 million unique TCRs, which were held in an early data release. Broader study findings: Some V segments (TRBV6-2 and TRBV6-3 among them) were excluded as indistinguishable.

The PCR contained 60 Vbeta and 13 Jbeta primers. Generated by immunoSEQ multiplex PCR, the TCRdb table keeps only in-frame clones and is missing some. The table includes roughly 36,000 clones, around three quarters detected once. V shed 0 bases and J shed 5 bases, with 17 bases lying between them. Per the germline V gene, CDR1 is SGHRS and CDR2 is YFSETQ. The CDR3 length is 16 residues. Notes on this clone: What it binds is not known.

The V call is TRBV5-1, the J call TRBJ1-1, with D maybe TRBD1 (5 bases). The sequenced material came from PBMCs. The TCR sequence derives from a male donor in good health and CMV-seronegative. CDR3: CASSLAPSGGGTEAFF. The DNA for the CDR3 is TGCGCCAGCAGCTTGGCCCCTAGCGGGGGTGGAACTGAAGCTTTCTTT. The whole variable domain, remainder taken from reference TRBV5-1 and TRBJ1-1, is KAGVTQTPRYLIKTRGQQVTLSCSPISGHRSVSWYQQTPGQGLQFLFEYFSETQRNKGNFPGRFSGRQFSNSRSEMNVSTLELGDSALYLCASSLAPSGGGTEAFFGQGTRLTVV.